The rows below give T cell receptor beta chains drawn from one sample of a study of T cells of healthy individuals. TCRdb processed the 5' RACE reads anew with MiXCR; each CDR3 protein has one entry. This sample yields under 70,000 distinct CDR3 sequences, of which roughly 14% are seen a single time; 15% to 20% belongs to the top ten. All receptors come from a human donor in good health. The CDR3 runs from the conserved cysteine through the conserved F or W. The order of the fields is J gene, D gene, V gene, clone size, CDR3 DNA, CDR3 protein. D genes are given only for firm matches. Size is stated for part of the rows, as once, few or many counts, or as a class when the clone is expanded.

TRBJ1-2 | TRBD1 | TRBV12-3/TRBV12-4 | many | TGTGCCAGCAGTCCTGGACAGGGAGTAAGCTACACCTTC | CASSPGQGVSYTF
TRBJ2-3 | TRBD1 | TRBV11-2 | many | TGTGCCAGCAGATACGTACAGGGGGCGGCGCCAGGGGCCAGCACAGATACGCAGTATTTT | CASRYVQGAAPGASTDTQYF
TRBJ1-1 | NA | TRBV12-3/TRBV12-4 | NA | TGTGCCAGCAGGTCCAGGATGAACACTGAAGCTTTCTTT | CASRSRMNTEAFF
TRBJ1-2 | NA | TRBV20-1 | few | TGCAGTGCAAAGAAGGCGGGGGTGAACTTAGGCTACACCTTC | CSAKKAGVNLGYTF
TRBJ2-2 | TRBD1 | TRBV2 | many | TGTGCCAGCAGTGAGTCCGGGACAGCTAACACCGGGGAGCTGTTTTTT | CASSESGTANTGELFF
TRBJ1-2 | TRBD1 | TRBV7-2 | few | TGTGCCAGCAGCCCGGACAGGGTCTATGGCTACAACTTC | CASSPDRVYGYNF
TRBJ2-7 | TRBD2 | TRBV2 | NA | TGTGCCAGCAGGGCCAGGGGTAGCGGGACCCACGAGCAGTACTTC | CASRARGSGTHEQYF
TRBJ2-7 | TRBD2 | TRBV12-3/TRBV12-4 | many | TGTGCCAGCAGTCCGGGACTAGGGTACGAGCAGTACTTC | CASSPGLGYEQYF
TRBJ1-2 | NA | TRBV18 | few | TGTGCCAGCTCACCCCCCGGGGCGGATGGCTACACCTTC | CASSPPGADGYTF
TRBJ2-3 | NA | TRBV7-6 | many | TGTGCCAGCAGCTTAGTCGGGGAGGGGGACCGGGCTACGCAGTATTTT | CASSLVGEGDRATQYF
TRBJ2-7 | NA | TRBV5-1 | once | TGCGCCAGCAGCGCCGGACGGGCCTACGAGCAGTACTTC | CASSAGRAYEQYF
TRBJ1-2 | NA | TRBV7-8 | NA | TGTGCCAGCTTCCCCTCGGTTCTAAGCGGGTCAGGTGGCTACACCTTC | CASFPSVLSGSGGYTF
TRBJ2-3 | TRBD2 | TRBV10-3 | many | TGTGCCATCAGTGCCCTAGCGGGCACAGATACGCAGTATTTT | CAISALAGTDTQYF
TRBJ2-7 | NA | TRBV6-2/TRBV6-3 | many | TGTGCCACTTGGACACGACTTCGACCTTACGAGCAGTACTTC | CATWTRLRPYEQYF
TRBJ1-1 | NA | TRBV6-1 | medium-sized | TGTGCCAGCAGTGGGGATACTCAAAGCATGAACACTGAAGCTTTCTTT | CASSGDTQSMNTEAFF
TRBJ2-7 | NA | TRBV29-1 | NA | TGCAGCGTTGAAAACAGCTTCGGGCAGTACTTC | CSVENSFGQYF
TRBJ2-3 | NA | TRBV7-3 | NA | TGTGCCAGCAGCTTAAGCGGGGCTCGGACAGATACGCAGTATTTT | CASSLSGARTDTQYF
TRBJ2-7 | NA | TRBV19 | few | TGTGCCAGTAGTATAGACCGCCAGGCCTACGAGCAGTACTTC | CASSIDRQAYEQYF
TRBJ2-1 | NA | TRBV20-1 | few | TGCAGTGCTAGGAGAGTGGGTGGTGAGCAGTTCTTC | CSARRVGGEQFF
TRBJ2-7 | NA | TRBV10-1 | once | TGCGCCAGCAGTGCCGCGGGCTCAGCCTACGAGCAGTACTTC | CASSAAGSAYEQYF
TRBJ2-7 | TRBD2 | TRBV13 | few | TGTGCCAGCAGCGAGCGGGGGGCCTACGAGCAGTACTTC | CASSERGAYEQYF
TRBJ2-1 | TRBD2 | TRBV12-3/TRBV12-4 | NA | TGTGCCAGCAGTTTAATAAGACTAGCGAGCACAAAAGGATACAATGAGCAGTTCTTC | CASSLIRLASTKGYNEQFF
TRBJ1-1 | NA | TRBV18 | NA | TGTGCCAGCTCACCACCAGGGTATGATGAGGAAAGCACTGAAGCTTTCTTT | CASSPPGYDEESTEAFF
TRBJ2-2 | NA | TRBV30 | many | TGTGCCTGGAGTTCGCGCACCGGGGAGCTGTTTTTT | CAWSSRTGELFF
TRBJ1-1 | TRBD1 | TRBV20-1 | NA | TGCAGTGCTAGGGGGACAGCCCTACACACTGAAGCTTTCTTT | CSARGTALHTEAFF
TRBJ2-5 | NA | TRBV12-3/TRBV12-4 | NA | TGTGCCAGCAGGACAGAACAAGAGACCCAGTACTTC | CASRTEQETQYF
TRBJ1-1 | TRBD1 | TRBV10-3 | few | TGTGCCATCGGGGGACAGGAAAGGAACACTGAAGCTTTCTTT | CAIGGQERNTEAFF
TRBJ2-5 | NA | TRBV28 | NA | TGTGCCAGCAGTTTGAGAGAGACCCAGTACTTC | CASSLRETQYF
TRBJ2-1 | TRBD2 | TRBV4-3 | few | TGCGCCAGCAGCCAAGCTAGCGGGAGGGGTAATGAGCAGTTCTTC | CASSQASGRGNEQFF
TRBJ2-1 | TRBD2 | TRBV6-6 | few | TGTGCCAGCAGTTACTCGCCTAGCGGGGGCCCTTACAATGAGCAGTTCTTC | CASSYSPSGGPYNEQFF
TRBJ1-1 | NA | TRBV20-1 | NA | TGCAGTGCATTCAGTCTAGGATTGGGGAACACTGAAGCTTTCTTT | CSAFSLGLGNTEAFF
TRBJ2-5 | NA | TRBV5-1 | many | TGCGCCAGCAGTCAAGGACATGCGGGAAAGGAGACCCAGTACTTC | CASSQGHAGKETQYF
TRBJ2-1 | NA | TRBV2 | NA | TGTGCCAGCAGTGAACGTCAGGCCGCCAATGAGCAGTTCTTC | CASSERQAANEQFF
TRBJ1-4 | TRBD1 | TRBV3-1 | many | TGTGCCAGCAGCCGCCGCCGGGACAGGGGTTCGGCTAATGAAAAACTGTTTTTT | CASSRRRDRGSANEKLFF
TRBJ1-2 | NA | TRBV14 | NA | TGTGCCAGCAGCGCCGAAGCGGTCTTAGGACAGAACTATGGCTACACCTTC | CASSAEAVLGQNYGYTF
TRBJ2-1 | TRBD2 | TRBV27 | many | TGTGCCAGCAGTCCCCCCCTTGGCGGGGGGGCTATGGTAAATGAGCAGTTCTTC | CASSPPLGGGAMVNEQFF
TRBJ1-1 | TRBD1 | TRBV5-1 | NA | TGCGCCAGCAGGACTAGACAGGGAGAGACTGAAGCTTTCTTT | CASRTRQGETEAFF
TRBJ1-3 | NA | TRBV10-3 | many | TGTGCCATCAGAGGGCCGGGTCTCTCCAGCTCTGGAAACACCATATATTTT | CAIRGPGLSSSGNTIYF
TRBJ2-7 | NA | TRBV29-1 | many | TGCAGCGTTGAATTAGGGGCGAAGATCGAGCAGTACTTC | CSVELGAKIEQYF
TRBJ2-1 | NA | TRBV21-1 | NA | TGTGCCAGCAGCAGAAGCGGGAGATTGGCTGCCAATGAGCAGTTCTTC | CASSRSGRLAANEQFF
TRBJ2-1 | TRBD2 | TRBV20-1 | many | TGCAGTGCTGTTCCTGCGGGAGGGAACAATGAGCAGTTCTTC | CSAVPAGGNNEQFF
TRBJ2-2 | NA | TRBV4-2 | many | TGTGCCAGCAGCCCCTCAGGTGGCGGGGAGCTGTTTTTT | CASSPSGGGELFF
TRBJ2-5 | NA | TRBV5-1 | NA | TGCGCCAGCAGCTGGACCCAAGAGACCCAGTACTTC | CASSWTQETQYF
TRBJ1-2 | NA | TRBV6-1 | few | TGTGCCAGCAGTAGGGACTCTGGCTACACCTTC | CASSRDSGYTF
TRBJ2-6 | NA | TRBV6-5 | NA | TGTGCCAGCAGTTCCCTCTCTGGGGCCAACGTCCTGACTTTC | CASSSLSGANVLTF
TRBJ1-2 | NA | TRBV4-3 | many | TGCGCCAGCAGCCAAGACGGAGGGACCAACTATGGCTACACCTTC | CASSQDGGTNYGYTF
TRBJ2-5 | NA | TRBV19 | few | TGTGCCAGTAGTATAGCTGGAGAGACCCAGTACTTC | CASSIAGETQYF
TRBJ2-3 | TRBD1 | TRBV6-6 | few | TGTGCCAGCAGTTTCCAATGGGGCGGACAGGGGGGCCCAGATACGCAGTATTTT | CASSFQWGGQGGPDTQYF
TRBJ1-4 | NA | TRBV3-1 | many | TGTGCCAGCAGCCAGCGGGAGGGCGGGTGGCCAACTAATGAAAAACTGTTTTTT | CASSQREGGWPTNEKLFF
TRBJ1-1 | NA | TRBV6-5 | many | TGTGCCACCCTTGGGCAGGGACAAGAAGCTTTCTTT | CATLGQGQEAFF
TRBJ2-1 | TRBD2 | TRBV7-2 | NA | TGTGCCAGCAGCCGCCGGAGCGGGGGGGCCTTCTCCTACAATGAGCAGTTCTTC | CASSRRSGGAFSYNEQFF